The next 30 T cell receptor beta chains were all read from a single sample in a study of shared clonotypes between healthy human individuals. Only CD45RO-negative cells positively selected for CCR7 counted as naive CD8 cells, so terminally differentiated effector memory CD45RA+ cells were excluded. Method: immunoSEQ multiplex PCR; TCRdb's copy keeps in-frame clones and lacks some. The table lists around 700,000 clones, 92% of them singletons. The sample comprised naive CD8+ T cells sorted from blood. The origin of the receptors is a man aged 30-40 years in good health.

The V call is TRBV7-6, the J call TRBJ2-2, with D unresolved. V dropped 2 bases and J dropped 7 bases, with 17 bases sitting between them. Per germline, CDR1 SGHVS and CDR2 FNYEAQ. The CDR3 spans 16 residues. The CDR3 region is CASSLSFGPGIGELFF. The CDR3, as DNA: TGTGCCAGCAGCTTATCGTTCGGACCTGGAATCGGGGAGCTGTTTTTT.

The chain recombines TRBV13 with TRBJ1-5, with 7 bases fitting TRBD1. The CDR3 is 13 amino acids. Germline V gene lookup returns CDR1 PRHDT and CDR2 FYEKMQ (reference sequence). The junction had 5 bases not matched to a gene; V was cut back by 4 bases and J by 8 bases. CDR3 region: CASSSGGIEPQHF. Here the CDR3 DNA reads TGTGCCAGCAGCTCAGGGGGAATCGAGCCCCAGCATTTT.

CDR3 in amino acids: CASSGGPNTIYF. CDR3 DNA: TGTGCCAGCAGCGGAGGACCAAACACCATATATTTT. The V call is TRBV9, the J call TRBJ1-3; no firm D call. V lost 3 bases and J lost 6, with 7 bases in between. The germline gives CDR1 SGDLS, CDR2 YYNGEE. The CDR3 contains 12 residues.

V gene TRBV2 combines with J gene TRBJ2-5; D is unresolved. The CDR3 totals 12 residues. Germline assignment: CDR1 SNHLY and CDR2 FYNNEI. With 4 bases removed from V and 2 bases from J, the gap between germline ends came to 5 bases. DNA of the CDR3: TGTGCCAGCAGTGGACCTCAAGAGACCCAGTACTTC. This sequence encodes CASSGPQETQYF.

This clone has only one observation. The V gene is TRBV6-5, the J gene TRBJ2-2, with D hard to call. Trimming removed 8 bases at V and 5 bases at J, with 6 bases between. Germline V CDR1 and CDR2: MNHEY, SVGAGI. This CDR3 has 11 amino acids. CDR3 nucleotides: TGTGCCAGCGGCGATACCGGGGAGCTGTTTTTT. Protein: CASGDTGELFF.

The V and J genes are TRBV7-8 and TRBJ2-5, with D possibly matching TRBD2 (5 bases). The CDR3 is made up of 15 amino acids. Germline V gene sequence: CDR1 SGHVS, CDR2 FQNEAQ. V lost 5 bases, J lost 3 bases, and 16 bases lay in between. This CDR3 reads CASSLLITAEETQYF. The CDR3 region has the DNA TGTGCCAGCAGCCTTCTGATAACAGCGGAAGAGACCCAGTACTTC.

The V gene is TRBV7-9, the J gene TRBJ2-1; 9 bases fit TRBD2. The CDR3 runs 16 residues. The germline gives CDR1 SEHNR, CDR2 FQNEAQ (reference sequence). With 1 base clipped from V and 3 bases from J, the junction kept 4 bases outside the gene matches. CDR3: CASSLDSGRLYNEQFF. The CDR3 DNA reads TGTGCCAGCAGCTTAGATAGCGGGAGACTCTACAATGAGCAGTTCTTC.

The gene calls are TRBV28 and TRBJ2-7; either TRBD1 or TRBD2 may fit D (5 bases each). Trimming shortened V by 5 bases and J by 3 bases, and 20 bases separated the two germline ends. CDR1 and CDR2 (germline): MDHEN, SYDVKM. The CDR3 runs 16 residues. The CDR3 region is CASSQSPRDPYYEQYF. The CDR3 DNA is TGTGCCAGCAGTCAAAGCCCCAGGGACCCTTACTACGAGCAGTACTTC. Based on the CDR3 plus reference TRBV28 and TRBJ2-7, the full variable domain is DVKVTQSSRYLVKRTGEKVFLECVQDMDHENMFWYRQDPGLGLRLIYFSYDVKMKEKGDIPEGYSVSREKKERFSLILESASTNQTSMYLCASSQSPRDPYYEQYFGPGTRLTVT.

The rearrangement links TRBV27 to TRBJ2-6; D is unresolved. V lost 7 bases to trimming and J lost 2 bases, with 6 bases between them. The length of the CDR3 is 13 residues. From germline, CDR1 is MNHEY and CDR2 SMNVEV (reference sequence). CDR3 sequence (DNA): TGTGCCAGCAAAGTGGCTGGGGCCAACGTCCTGACTTTC. Protein product: CASKVAGANVLTF.

J is TRBJ1-1 and V is TRBV9; D possibly corresponds to TRBD1 (5 bases). The germline gives CDR1 SGDLS, CDR2 YYNGEE. The CDR3 totals 13 residues. V was cut by 4 bases and J by 4 bases, with 11 bases left in between. The CDR3 loop is CASSFTGSTEAFF. The CDR3 DNA sequence: TGTGCCAGCAGCTTCACAGGCTCCACTGAAGCTTTCTTT. Full variable domain (rest looked up from reference TRBV9 and TRBJ1-1): DSGVTQTPKHLITATGQRVTLRCSPRSGDLSVYWYQQSLDQGLQFLIQYYNGEERAKGNILERFSAQQFPDLHSELNLSSLELGDSALYFCASSFTGSTEAFFGQGTRLTVV.

V and J are TRBV4-3 and TRBJ2-3, with D possibly TRBD1 on 6 matching bases. Germline values: CDR1 LGHNA, CDR2 YSLEER. The CDR3 spans 16 residues. V was pared by 2 bases and J by 6 bases, with 18 bases between. The DNA of the CDR3 is TGCGCCAGCAGCCAAAAAGAGGGGGTGAGGAGTGATACGCAGTATTTT. It specifies CASSQKEGVRSDTQYF.

This clone was seen only once. This sequence joins TRBV14 and TRBJ1-2; D gene unclear. CDR3 size: 13 residues. Between the trimmed V and J ends, which lost 1 base and 4 bases, there was a span of 7 bases. The germline V gene has CDR1 SGHDN and CDR2 FVKESK. The DNA for the CDR3 is TGTGCCAGCAGCCAAGTGGGAATCTATGGCTACACCTTC. Encoded protein: CASSQVGIYGYTF.

The chain uses TRBV5-1 and TRBJ2-1; D remains ambiguous. The germline CDR1 and CDR2 sequences are SGHRS and YFSETQ. The CDR3 has 14 residues. With 2 bases removed from V and 6 bases from J, the gap between germline ends came to 12 bases. CDR3 protein: CASSFSPPPNEQFF. The CDR3 region has the DNA TGCGCCAGCAGCTTTAGTCCCCCCCCCAATGAGCAGTTCTTC.

The rearrangement joins TRBV7-9 to TRBJ2-7; D is perhaps TRBD1 or TRBD2 (5 bases each). Trimming cost V 4 bases and J 2 bases, with 15 bases left between them. The CDR3 has 15 amino acids. Germline-derived CDR1 and CDR2 are SEHNR and FQNEAQ (reference sequence). For the CDR3, the DNA is TGTGCCAGCAGCTACGGGACCTTGGAGGCCTACGAGCAGTACTTC. Amino acid sequence: CASSYGTLEAYEQYF.

V usage is TRBV6-1 and J usage is TRBJ2-7; perhaps D is TRBD1 or TRBD2 (5 bases each). The V end lost 8 bases, the J end lost 4 bases, and 12 bases lay between the germline ends. Germline lookup yields CDR1 MNHNS and CDR2 SASEGT. The CDR3 is 12 amino acids. The CDR3 is CASDGGWYEQYF. CDR3 nucleotides: TGTGCCAGCGATGGGGGATGGTACGAGCAGTACTTC.

The chain couples TRBV27 to TRBJ1-2; tentative D call: TRBD1 (5 bases). From germline, CDR1 is MNHEY and CDR2 SMNVEV (reference sequence). The CDR3 contains 15 residues. Trimming took off 1 base at V and 2 bases at J, with 11 bases between the two ends. CDR3 nucleotide sequence: TGTGCCAGCAGTTTATTAGCGGACACCAACTATGGCTACACCTTC. Its protein is CASSLLADTNYGYTF.

The rearrangement uses TRBV7-2 and TRBJ1-5; 9 nucleotides align to TRBD1. Trimming cost V 8 bases and J 8 bases; bases outside gene matches: 13. The CDR3 totals 15 residues. Germline lookup yields CDR1 SGHTA and CDR2 FQGNSA. The CDR3 sequence: CASLTHTGGREPQHF. CDR3 bases: TGTGCCAGCCTAACACATACAGGGGGCCGGGAGCCCCAGCATTTT.

This clone appeared once. The CDR3 DNA reads as TGTGCCAGCAGTTTACCAGGGGATAATGAAAAACTGTTTTTT. This gives the protein CASSLPGDNEKLFF. This chain joins TRBV27 and TRBJ1-4, with a tentative D call TRBD1 (6 bases). Germline V lookup: CDR1 MNHEY, CDR2 SMNVEV (reference sequence). With 2 bases removed from V and 4 bases from J, the gap between germline ends came to 8 bases. The CDR3 consists of 14 residues.

This clone was detected a few times. J is TRBJ2-2 and V is TRBV11-3; the D gene is possibly TRBD2 (6 bases). Trimming cost V 4 bases and J 5 bases, with 11 bases left between them. Germline V gene data show CDR1 as SGHNT and CDR2 as YENEEA. CDR3 length: 14 amino acids. In nucleotides, the CDR3 is TGTGCCAGCAGCTCCGCGGGGATTACCGGGGAGCTGTTTTTT. This encodes CASSSAGITGELFF.

The rearrangement uses TRBV29-1 and TRBJ2-7; the D gene could be TRBD1 or TRBD2 (6 bases each). V was shortened by 3 bases and J by 2 bases, with 14 bases between the two germline ends. Looked up from germline, CDR1 is SQVTM and CDR2 is ANQGSEA. CDR3 size: 14 residues. The CDR3 nucleotides are TGCAGCGTTGATAGGGGGGACGGAACCTACGAGCAGTACTTC. This gives the protein CSVDRGDGTYEQYF.

The V call is TRBV10-2, the J call TRBJ2-3, with D hard to call. CDR3 size: 14 residues. CDR1 WSHSY and CDR2 SAAADI come from the germline V gene. V was trimmed by 8 bases and J by 0 bases, leaving 12 bases between them. CDR3 sequence (DNA): TGCGCCAGCGGCGTATCCTTAAGCACAGATACGCAGTATTTT. Translated, it gives CASGVSLSTDTQYF.

The chain uses TRBV19 and TRBJ2-6, with 12 bases matching TRBD2. Germline CDR1 and CDR2: LNHDA and SQIVND (reference sequence). The V and J ends lost 10 bases and 4 bases, in that order; junction bases with no gene match: 14. The length of the CDR3 is 18 residues. CDR3 in DNA: TGTGCCACCGAGGGACTAGCGGGTGGGCGAGGAGGGGCCAACGTCCTGACTTTC. Amino acid sequence: CATEGLAGGRGGANVLTF. The complete variable domain, with remaining parts taken from reference TRBV19 and TRBJ2-6, reads DGGITQSPKYLFRKEGQNVTLSCEQNLNHDAMYWYRQDPGQGLRLIYYSQIVNDFQKGDIAEGYSVSREKKESFPLTVTSAQKNPTAFYLCATEGLAGGRGGANVLTFGAGSRLTVL.

The genes are TRBV6-4 and TRBJ2-7, with D perhaps TRBD2 (7 bases). CDR1 and CDR2 from the germline V gene are MRHNA and SNTAGT. V lost 0 bases and J lost 2, with 11 bases in between. There are 15 residues in the CDR3. In DNA, the CDR3 is TGTGCCAGCAGTGACTCGGCGGGGGCCACCTACGAGCAGTACTTC. Its translation is CASSDSAGATYEQYF.

The V and J genes are TRBV7-6 and TRBJ2-7; 9 bases match TRBD2. The V gene end was trimmed by 1 base and the J gene end by 2 bases; junction bases not matched to a gene: 9. Looked up from germline, CDR1 is SGHVS and CDR2 is FNYEAQ. The CDR3 loop spans 17 amino acids. DNA of the CDR3: TGTGCCAGCAGCTTAGGTTCGCTAGCGGGAACAACCTACGAGCAGTACTTC. Protein: CASSLGSLAGTTYEQYF.

This clone was counted a single time. The V and J genes are TRBV7-6 and TRBJ2-3; D unclear. CDR3 length: 16 residues. Germline CDR1 reads SGHVS; CDR2 reads FNYEAQ. V lost 3 bases to trimming and J lost 0 bases, with 13 bases between them. CDR3 residues: CASSFTAAESTDTQYF. CDR3 DNA sequence: TGTGCCAGCAGCTTCACCGCGGCGGAGAGCACAGATACGCAGTATTTT. The whole variable domain, remainder taken from reference TRBV7-6 and TRBJ2-3, is GAGVSQSPRYKVTKRGQDVALRCDPISGHVSLYWYRQALGQGPEFLTYFNYEAQQDKSGLPNDRFSAERPEGSISTLTIQRTEQRDSAMYRCASSFTAAESTDTQYFGPGTRLTVL.

This chain uses TRBV25-1 with TRBJ1-2; tentative D call: TRBD1 (5 bases). Germline CDR1 and CDR2: MGHDK and SYGVNS. The V gene lost 9 bases and the J gene lost 3 bases, with 14 bases spanning the gap. The length of the CDR3 is 13 residues. CDR3 nucleotides: TGTGCCAGTTCCGGGGCTACGCACTATGGCTACACCTTC. This codes for CASSGATHYGYTF.

Details on this clone: The sample carries other DNA sequences with the same CDR3. In DNA form, the CDR3 reads TGTGCCAGCAGCGTAGAAGGAGGCACCGGGGAGCTGTTTTTT. Encoded protein: CASSVEGGTGELFF. V is TRBV9 and J is TRBJ2-2, with a weak D call TRBD2 (5 bases). CDR3 length: 14 residues. V was clipped by 0 bases and J by 4 bases, with 7 bases between them. CDR1 SGDLS and CDR2 YYNGEE come from the germline V gene.

This chain links TRBV11-2 with TRBJ2-7; 9 bases fit TRBD2. Germline V gene data show CDR1 as SGHAT and CDR2 as FQNNGV. The CDR3 totals 18 residues. Trimming removed 5 bases from V and 1 base from J; junction bases left unmatched: 15. CDR3 region: CASSGKGSAAGGSYEQYF. CDR3 bases: TGTGCCAGCAGCGGGAAGGGAAGCGCAGCGGGAGGATCCTACGAGCAGTACTTC.

In the case of this clone: In the same sample, other DNA sequences code for this CDR3. This sequence joins TRBV7-9 and TRBJ2-1; unclear D gene. The germline V gene has CDR1 SEHNR and CDR2 FQNEAQ (reference sequence). V was cut by 4 bases and J by 1 base, with 11 bases left in between. The CDR3 is 15 amino acids. This CDR3 is CASSSTRNSYNEQFF. In DNA form, the CDR3 reads TGTGCCAGCAGCTCGACTCGTAATTCCTACAATGAGCAGTTCTTC.

The genes are TRBV25-1 and TRBJ2-1; tentatively, D is TRBD2 (6 bases). Looked up from germline, CDR1 is MGHDK and CDR2 is SYGVNS. Trimming took 4 bases from V and 5 from J, leaving 18 bases between them. The CDR3 has 16 residues. The CDR3 loop reads CASSVRDFLLNNEQFF. The CDR3 DNA is TGTGCCAGCAGTGTCCGGGACTTCCTACTAAACAATGAGCAGTTCTTC.